The 17 T cell receptor beta chains below all came from one sample that was sequenced in a study of blood T cell repertoires in COVID-19. Clones were sequenced by immunoSEQ multiplex PCR, and TCRdb holds only the in-frame ones, with some missing. The sample yields about 140,000 clones, 80% to 85% seen once. Sequencing was carried out using PBMCs or T cells enriched from blood (not recorded which). Every receptor here comes from a man between 65 and 85 years old who had been exposed to COVID-19.

The chain combines TRBV18 with TRBJ2-7; D is possibly TRBD1 (6 bases). Germline loops: CDR1 KGHSH, CDR2 LQKENI. Trimming stripped 1 base from V and 2 bases from J, with 12 bases between. This CDR3 is built from 15 residues. This chain's CDR3 is CASSPQARGTYEQYF. In DNA form, the CDR3 reads TGTGCCAGCTCACCACAGGCAAGGGGGACCTACGAGCAGTACTTC.

V gene TRBV6-2 or TRBV6-3 combines with J gene TRBJ1-5; weak D call: TRBD1 (6 bases). Per the germline V gene, CDR1 is MNHEY and CDR2 is SVGEGT. V shed 6 bases and J shed 2 bases, with 11 bases lying between them. The CDR3 covers 14 residues. CDR3 nucleotides: TGTGCCAGCAGCACACAGGGAGGCAATCAGCCCCAGCATTTT. It codes for CASSTQGGNQPQHF.

The J gene is TRBJ1-1, the V gene TRBV2; 7 bases are shared with TRBD1. The CDR3 spans 15 residues. V lost 0 bases to trimming and J lost 4 bases; unmatched junction nucleotides: 5. Germline values: CDR1 SNHLY, CDR2 FYNNEI. The CDR3 bases are TGTGCCAGCAGTGAAGCGTTGGGACAGATCACTGAAGCTTTCTTT. Its translation: CASSEALGQITEAFF.

V gene TRBV5-1 combines with J gene TRBJ2-3; 10 positions match TRBD2. After removal of 4 bases from V and 11 bases from J, the junction contained 10 bases not matched to a gene. The CDR3 contains 14 residues. Germline lookup yields CDR1 SGHRS and CDR2 YFSETQ. The chain's CDR3 is CASSPQVAGGGQYF. CDR3 sequence (DNA): TGCGCCAGCAGCCCCCAAGTAGCGGGAGGTGGGCAGTATTTT. Combining the CDR3 with reference TRBV5-1 and TRBJ2-3 gives the whole variable domain KAGVTQTPRYLIKTRGQQVTLSCSPISGHRSVSWYQQTPGQGLQFLFEYFSETQRNKGNFPGRFSGRQFSNSRSEMNVSTLELGDSALYLCASSPQVAGGGQYFGPGTRLTVL.

The chain uses TRBV7-8 and TRBJ2-1, with D possibly being TRBD2 (6 bases). Germline V gene sequence: CDR1 SGHVS, CDR2 FQNEAQ. This CDR3 has 15 residues. The germline V and J ends were trimmed by 2 bases and 1 base, with 9 bases remaining between them. CDR3: CASSLFGGSYNEQFF. CDR3 coding DNA: TGTGCCAGCAGCTTATTCGGGGGTTCCTACAATGAGCAGTTCTTC.

The chain employs TRBV29-1 and TRBJ2-1; 10 bases align to TRBD2. The CDR3 loop spans 13 amino acids. Germline V gene sequence: CDR1 SQVTM, CDR2 ANQGSEA. V lost 7 bases, J lost 5 bases, and 5 bases stayed unmatched. The CDR3 DNA reads as TGCAGCGCCCGGACTAGCGGAAACAATGAGCAGTTCTTC. Translated: CSARTSGNNEQFF.

The chain carries TRBV12-3 or TRBV12-4 and TRBJ1-1; D might be TRBD1 (6 bases). CDR3 length equals 13 residues. Trimming removed 7 bases from V and 6 bases from J, with 15 bases in between. The CDR3 bases are TGTGCCAGCACCCAGCGAGGGGGAGCTGAAGCTTTCTTT. Translating gives CASTQRGGAEAFF.

This clone has only a few counts. The chain has TRBV7-9 and TRBJ2-2; D is ambiguous. The CDR3 contains 13 residues. Trimming took off 6 bases at V and 16 bases at J, with 21 bases between the two ends. In germline, CDR1 is SEHNR, CDR2 FQNEAQ (reference sequence). CDR3 loop: CASRPPFGRPPFF. The CDR3 region has the DNA TGTGCCAGCAGACCTCCATTCGGCAGGCCCCCGTTTTTT.

This clone was counted between two and nine times. The V gene is TRBV4-1, the J gene TRBJ1-5; the D gene is possibly TRBD1 (5 bases). The CDR3 contains 14 residues. Deletions cut 3 bases from V and 7 bases from J, with 13 bases between. Germline assignment: CDR1 MGHRA and CDR2 YSYEKL. The CDR3 sequence: CASSHPRRGQPQHF. CDR3 coding DNA: TGCGCCAGCAGCCACCCTCGACGGGGGCAGCCCCAGCATTTT.

This clone was detected once. The chain links TRBV29-1 to TRBJ2-1, with TRBD2 identical over 13 bases. The V and J ends lost 3 bases and 0 bases, in that order; junction bases with no gene match: 8. The germline gives CDR1 SQVTM, CDR2 ANQGSEA. This CDR3 region has 18 residues. The DNA for the CDR3 is TGCAGCGTTGACGCCAGGGGACTAGCGGGGTTCTCCTACAATGAGCAGTTCTTC. Residues: CSVDARGLAGFSYNEQFF.

This rearrangement joins TRBV12-3 or TRBV12-4 to TRBJ1-6, with D uncertain. Trimming took off 3 bases at V and 12 bases at J, with 6 bases between the two ends. The CDR3 consists of 11 residues. CDR3 in amino acids: CASSFGGPLHF. The CDR3, as DNA: TGTGCCAGCAGTTTTGGAGGACCCCTCCACTTT.

This clone showed up just once. The chain links TRBV19 to TRBJ1-1, with D possibly TRBD1 on 6 matching bases. V was trimmed by 5 bases and J by 1 base, leaving 11 bases between them. Germline CDR1 is LNHDA and CDR2 is SQIVND (reference sequence). The CDR3 sequence is 14 residues long. The CDR3, as DNA: TGTGCCAGTAGTTACAGGGAAACGAACACTGAAGCTTTCTTT. Its protein is CASSYRETNTEAFF. Looking up the rest from reference TRBV19 and TRBJ1-1 gives the full variable domain: DGGITQSPKYLFRKEGQNVTLSCEQNLNHDAMYWYRQDPGQGLRLIYYSQIVNDFQKGDIAEGYSVSREKKESFPLTVTSAQKNPTAFYLCASSYRETNTEAFFGQGTRLTVV.

The chain is built from TRBV25-1 and TRBJ1-3; the match to TRBD1 covers 11 bases. Germline V CDR1 and CDR2: MGHDK, SYGVNS. CDR3 length equals 15 residues. V lost 2 bases, J lost 11 bases, and 8 bases stayed unmatched. CDR3 amino acids: CASSEGTGGKHAIYF. The CDR3 nucleotides are TGTGCCAGCAGTGAAGGGACAGGGGGAAAACACGCCATATATTTT.

This chain joins TRBV4-1 and TRBJ1-4; 7 nucleotides align to TRBD1. The CDR3 length is 16 residues. V gave up 5 bases and J gave up 8 bases; unmatched junction bases: 14. Germline CDR1 and CDR2: MGHRA and YSYEKL. CDR3 DNA: TGCGCCAGCAGCAGGGGAACAGGGGTTGTTGGGGAAAAACTGTTTTTT. Residues: CASSRGTGVVGEKLFF.

The rearrangement uses TRBV4-1 and TRBJ2-2, with 9 bases lining up with TRBD1. Per the germline V gene, CDR1 is MGHRA and CDR2 is YSYEKL. CDR3 size: 18 residues. The trim removed 4 bases at V and 6 bases at J, leaving 15 bases unmatched. In DNA, the CDR3 is TGCGCCAGCAGCCGCCGATCCGGGACAGGGAGTTTGGCCGGGGAGCTGTTTTTT. Protein: CASSRRSGTGSLAGELFF.

This sequence joins TRBV6-5 and TRBJ1-2; 7 positions match TRBD1. The CDR3 is 14 residues long. V lost 4 bases and J lost 3; bases outside the gene matches: 5. Germline V gene sequence: CDR1 MNHEY, CDR2 SVGAGI. In DNA, the CDR3 is TGTGCCAGCAGTTCCCACGGGACAGACTATGGCTACACCTTC. Translation: CASSSHGTDYGYTF.

The chain links TRBV2 to TRBJ1-2; 7 positions match TRBD1. With 8 bases clipped from V and 3 bases from J, the junction kept 3 bases outside the gene matches. In germline, CDR1 is SNHLY, CDR2 FYNNEI. This CDR3 region has 12 residues. The CDR3 coding sequence is TGTGCCAGCTCTCAGGGGGACTATGGCTACACCTTC. Translation: CASSQGDYGYTF.